A selection of T cell receptor beta chains follows, all from one sample in a study of T cell clusters in autoimmune cytopenias. TCRdb reanalyzed the multiplex PCR reads, giving one entry per CDR3 protein sequence and no DNA. The sample holds approximately 6,400 distinct CDR3 sequences. The sequencing input was peripheral blood. The receptors here all came from a human donor with an autoimmune cytopenia or autoimmune hepatitis (not recorded which). Each CDR3 is given with its conserved first and last residue. Size values are once, few and many counts, or a class for expanded clones, and some rows have none.

abundance,j_gene,v_gene,CDR3aa
-,TRBJ2-6,TRBV11-1,CASSFPEDSSSGANVLTF
-,TRBJ1-1,TRBV11-3,CASSLSGETTEAFF
-,TRBJ2-5,TRBV18,CASSPRQGTQETQYF
-,TRBJ1-5,TRBV29-1,CSVRRDRAWDQPQHF
-,TRBJ1-2,TRBV7-9,CASSPNNRDIPF
medium-sized,TRBJ2-7,TRBV19,CASSGYSSGGGYEQYF
medium-sized,TRBJ2-5,TRBV10-3,CAIRGGLAGADQETQYF
medium-sized,TRBJ2-1,TRBV27,CASSPGLAGSSTSYNEQFF
-,TRBJ2-7,TRBV19,CASSIVPGGSEQYF
medium-sized,TRBJ1-2,TRBV10-3,CAIRGQGRDTNYGYTF